Listed below are T cell receptor beta chains from one sample, sequenced in a study of long-term antiretroviral therapy in people with HIV. Here immunoSEQ multiplex PCR was the method, and the copy in TCRdb shows in-frame clones only, minus some. The sample contains approximately 20,000 clones, around 76% of which appear only once. This material consisted of unsorted PBMCs, taken approximately 1.8 years before starting antiretroviral therapy. The receptors were gathered from a woman in her thirties or forties with HIV. CDR3s include the opening cysteine and the closing phenylalanine or tryptophan. Fields, in order: V gene, clone size, J gene, CDR3 length, D gene, CDR3 protein, CDR3 DNA. The D gene is left open where the match is weak. Part of the rows lack a size; the others show once, few, many or a class for expanded clones.

TRBV5-4	NA	TRBJ1-4	15	NA	CASSLGGAGGEKLFF	TGTGCCAGCAGCTTGGGGGGGGCAGGAGGAGAAAAACTGTTTTTT
TRBV10-3	once	TRBJ2-3	16	TRBD2	CAISNSGGAFSDTQYF	TGTGCCATCAGTAACAGCGGGGGGGCATTTTCAGATACGCAGTATTTT
TRBV6-1	NA	TRBJ2-4	13	TRBD2	CASSGTRGNIQYF	TGTGCCAGCAGTGGGACTAGGGGAAACATTCAGTACTTC
TRBV2	once	TRBJ2-3	14	NA	CASSLTRGTDTQYF	TGTGCCAGCAGCCTAACTAGAGGCACAGATACGCAGTATTTT
TRBV10-3	NA	TRBJ1-2	12	TRBD1	CAIRDRVDGYTF	TGTGCCATCAGGGACAGGGTGGATGGCTACACCTTC
TRBV5-1	NA	TRBJ1-4	14	NA	CASSQQGIGEKLFF	TGCGCCAGCAGCCAGCAGGGGATCGGTGAAAAACTGTTTTTT
TRBV7-9	NA	TRBJ1-3	16	NA	CASSLEPPYSGNTIYF	TGTGCCAGCAGCTTAGAGCCACCCTACTCTGGAAACACCATATATTTT
TRBV7-2	NA	TRBJ1-1	13	NA	CASSLEDRSEAFF	TGTGCCAGCAGCTTGGAGGACAGATCAGAAGCTTTCTTT
TRBV7-2	NA	TRBJ2-2	16	NA	CASNHLGQPNTGELFF	TGTGCCAGCAATCACCTGGGACAACCGAACACCGGGGAGCTGTTTTTT
TRBV6-1	NA	TRBJ2-5	14	NA	CASSESKYQETQYF	TGTGCCAGCAGTGAATCGAAGTACCAAGAGACCCAGTACTTC
TRBV5-1	NA	TRBJ2-7	15	NA	CASSFGRGGLSEQYF	TGCGCCAGCAGCTTCGGCAGGGGCGGTTTAAGCGAGCAGTACTTC
TRBV5-1	few	TRBJ1-3	15	NA	CASSATGDAGNTIYF	TGCGCCAGCAGCGCGACAGGCGATGCTGGAAACACCATATATTTT
TRBV5-1	NA	TRBJ1-4	15	NA	CASSFEGHPNEKLFF	TGCGCCAGCAGCTTCGAGGGACACCCCAATGAAAAACTGTTTTTT
TRBV2	NA	TRBJ2-1	14	NA	CASMQKATYNEQFF	TGTGCCAGCATGCAGAAAGCCACTTACAATGAGCAGTTCTTC
TRBV10-3	NA	TRBJ2-2	12	NA	CAISENTGELFF	TGTGCCATCAGTGAGAACACCGGGGAGCTGTTTTTT
TRBV5-6	NA	TRBJ2-5	15	TRBD1	CASSLARTGEETQYF	TGTGCCAGCAGCTTGGCTCGGACAGGGGAAGAGACCCAGTACTTC
TRBV9	NA	TRBJ2-1	16	TRBD2	CASRGGGPGSYNEQFF	TGTGCCAGCCGCGGGGGGGGGCCGGGGTCCTACAATGAGCAGTTCTTC
TRBV30	NA	TRBJ2-3	14	TRBD1	CAWSGDRRTDTQYF	TGTGCCTGGAGTGGGGACAGACGCACAGATACGCAGTATTTT
TRBV5-1	NA	TRBJ2-1	15	TRBD1	CASSFTGGSYNEQFF	TGCGCCAGCAGCTTTACAGGGGGCTCCTACAATGAGCAGTTCTTC